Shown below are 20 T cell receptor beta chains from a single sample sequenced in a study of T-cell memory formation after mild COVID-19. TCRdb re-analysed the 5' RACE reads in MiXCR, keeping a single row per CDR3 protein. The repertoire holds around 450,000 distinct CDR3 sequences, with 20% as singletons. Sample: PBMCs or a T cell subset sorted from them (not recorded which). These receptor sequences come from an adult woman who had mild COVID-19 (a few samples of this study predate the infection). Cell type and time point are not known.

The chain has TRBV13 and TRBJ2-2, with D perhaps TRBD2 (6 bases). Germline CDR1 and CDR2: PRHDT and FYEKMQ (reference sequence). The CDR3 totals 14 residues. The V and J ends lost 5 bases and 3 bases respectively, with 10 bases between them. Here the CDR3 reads CASSPRLDTGELFF. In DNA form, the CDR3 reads TGTGCCAGCAGCCCACGACTAGACACCGGGGAGCTGTTTTTT. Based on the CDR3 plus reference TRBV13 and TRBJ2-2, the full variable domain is AAGVIQSPRHLIKEKRETATLKCYPIPRHDTVYWYQQGPGQDPQFLISFYEKMQSDKGSIPDRFSAQQFSDYHSELNMSSLELGDSALYFCASSPRLDTGELFFGEGSRLTVL.

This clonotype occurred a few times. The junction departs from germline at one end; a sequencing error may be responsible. CDR3 in DNA: TGTGCCAGCAGAGGGGGGCACGGGACGTTTTTT. This encodes CASRGGHGTFF. V gene TRBV7-9 combines with J gene TRBJ1-1, with D perhaps TRBD1 (6 bases). CDR1 and CDR2 (germline): SEHNR, FQNEAQ (reference sequence). This CDR3 region has 11 residues. Full variable domain (rest looked up from reference TRBV7-9 and TRBJ1-1): DTGVSQNPRHKITKRGQNVTFRCDPISEHNRLYWYRQTLGQGPEFLTYFQNEAQLEKSRLLSDRFSAERPKGSFSTLEIQRTEQGDSAMYLCASRGGHGTFFGQGTRLTVV.

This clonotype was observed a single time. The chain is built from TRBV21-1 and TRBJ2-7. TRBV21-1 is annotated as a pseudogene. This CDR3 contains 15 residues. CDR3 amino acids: CASSDSGNRSYEQYF. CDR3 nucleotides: TGTGCCAGCAGCGATTCGGGCAACCGATCCTACGAGCAGTACTTC.

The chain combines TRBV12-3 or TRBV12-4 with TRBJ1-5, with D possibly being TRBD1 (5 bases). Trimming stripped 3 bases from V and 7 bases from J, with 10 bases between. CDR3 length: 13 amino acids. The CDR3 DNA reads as TGTGCCAGCAGTTTTCCCGGGGACCAGCCCCAGCATTTT. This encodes CASSFPGDQPQHF.

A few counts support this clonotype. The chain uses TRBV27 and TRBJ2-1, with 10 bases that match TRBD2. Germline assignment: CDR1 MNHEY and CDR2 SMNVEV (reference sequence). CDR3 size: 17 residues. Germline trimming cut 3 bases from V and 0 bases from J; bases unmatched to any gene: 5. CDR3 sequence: CASSFRAGGSSYNEQFF. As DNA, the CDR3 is TGTGCCAGCAGTTTTAGAGCGGGGGGGAGCTCCTACAATGAGCAGTTCTTC.

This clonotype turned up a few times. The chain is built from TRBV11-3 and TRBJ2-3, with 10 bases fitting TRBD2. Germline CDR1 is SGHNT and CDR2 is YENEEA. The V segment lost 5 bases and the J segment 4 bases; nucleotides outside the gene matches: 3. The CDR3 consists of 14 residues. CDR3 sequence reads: CASSLAGVPDTQYF. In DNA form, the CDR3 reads TGTGCCAGCAGCCTAGCGGGAGTTCCAGATACGCAGTATTTT.

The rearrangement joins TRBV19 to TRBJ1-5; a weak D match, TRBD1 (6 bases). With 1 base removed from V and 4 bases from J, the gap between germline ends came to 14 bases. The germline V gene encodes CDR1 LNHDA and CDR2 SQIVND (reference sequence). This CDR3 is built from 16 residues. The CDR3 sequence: CASSIVFRDRNQPQHF. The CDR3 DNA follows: TGTGCCAGTAGTATAGTCTTCCGCGACAGGAATCAGCCCCAGCATTTT.

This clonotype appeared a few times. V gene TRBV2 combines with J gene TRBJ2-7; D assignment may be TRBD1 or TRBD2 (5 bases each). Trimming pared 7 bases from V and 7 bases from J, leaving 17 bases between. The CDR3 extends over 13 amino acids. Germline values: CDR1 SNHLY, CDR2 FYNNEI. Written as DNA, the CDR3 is TGTGCCAGCATCGCTAGCAGGGCCCAGGAGCAGTACTTC. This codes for CASIASRAQEQYF.

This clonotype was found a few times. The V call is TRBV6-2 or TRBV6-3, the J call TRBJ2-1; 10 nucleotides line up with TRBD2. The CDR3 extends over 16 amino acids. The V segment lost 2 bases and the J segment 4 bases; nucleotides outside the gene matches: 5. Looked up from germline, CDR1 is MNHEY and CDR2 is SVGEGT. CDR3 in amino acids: CASSYPASGRYNEQFF. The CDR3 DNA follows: TGTGCCAGCAGTTACCCCGCTAGCGGGAGATACAATGAGCAGTTCTTC.

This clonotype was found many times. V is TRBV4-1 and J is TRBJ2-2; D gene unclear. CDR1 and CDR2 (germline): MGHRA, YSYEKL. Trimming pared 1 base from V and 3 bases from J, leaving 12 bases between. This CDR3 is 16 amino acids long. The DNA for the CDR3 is TGCGCCAGCAGCCAAGGACACAATGGGGACACCGGGGAGCTGTTTTTT. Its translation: CASSQGHNGDTGELFF.

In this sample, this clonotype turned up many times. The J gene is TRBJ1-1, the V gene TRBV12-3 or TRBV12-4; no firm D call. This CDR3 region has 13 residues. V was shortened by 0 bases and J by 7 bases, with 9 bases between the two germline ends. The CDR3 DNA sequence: TGTGCCAGCAGTTTAGCGCGTGGGGTTGAAGCTTTCTTT. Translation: CASSLARGVEAFF.

CDR3 residues: CAWTSMDDYTDTQYF. Here the CDR3 DNA reads TGTGCCTGGACTAGTATGGACGACTACACAGATACGCAGTATTTT. The chain uses TRBV30 and TRBJ2-3, with D possibly being TRBD2 (5 bases). CDR1 and CDR2 from the germline V gene are GTSNPN and SVGIG (reference sequence). This CDR3 has 15 residues. Trimming took 4 bases from V and 2 from J, leaving 16 bases between them.

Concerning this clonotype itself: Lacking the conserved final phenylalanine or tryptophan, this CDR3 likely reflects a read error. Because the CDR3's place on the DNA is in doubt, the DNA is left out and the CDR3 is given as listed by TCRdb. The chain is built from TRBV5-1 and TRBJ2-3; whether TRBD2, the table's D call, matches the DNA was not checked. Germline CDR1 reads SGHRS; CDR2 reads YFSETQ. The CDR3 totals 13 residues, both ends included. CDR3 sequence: CASSPTGSSTERV.

The CDR3 is CASSLGQGDEGYTF. CDR3 sequence (DNA): TGCGCCAGCAGCTTAGGGCAAGGGGATGAAGGCTACACCTTC. The chain recombines TRBV5-1 with TRBJ1-2, with D maybe TRBD1 (5 bases). The CDR3 sequence is 14 residues long. The germline V gene has CDR1 SGHRS and CDR2 YFSETQ. The V end lost 2 bases, the J end lost 8 bases, and 16 bases lay between the germline ends.

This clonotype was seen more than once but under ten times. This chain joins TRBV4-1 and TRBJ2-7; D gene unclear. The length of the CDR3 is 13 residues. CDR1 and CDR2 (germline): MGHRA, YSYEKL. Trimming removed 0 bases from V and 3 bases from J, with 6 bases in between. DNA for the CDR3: TGCGCCAGCAGCCAAGAGAACCGCTACGAGCAGTACTTC. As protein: CASSQENRYEQYF.

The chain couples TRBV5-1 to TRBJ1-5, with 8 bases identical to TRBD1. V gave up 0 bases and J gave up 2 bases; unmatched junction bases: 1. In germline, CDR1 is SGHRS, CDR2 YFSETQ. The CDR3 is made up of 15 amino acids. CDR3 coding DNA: TGCGCCAGCAGCTTGGGGACAGGGCGCAATCAGCCCCAGCATTTT. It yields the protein CASSLGTGRNQPQHF.

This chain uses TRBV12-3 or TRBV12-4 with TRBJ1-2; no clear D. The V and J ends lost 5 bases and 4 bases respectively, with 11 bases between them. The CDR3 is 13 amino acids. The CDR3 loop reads CASSLDPVYGYTF. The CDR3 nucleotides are TGTGCCAGCAGTCTCGACCCGGTCTATGGCTACACCTTC.

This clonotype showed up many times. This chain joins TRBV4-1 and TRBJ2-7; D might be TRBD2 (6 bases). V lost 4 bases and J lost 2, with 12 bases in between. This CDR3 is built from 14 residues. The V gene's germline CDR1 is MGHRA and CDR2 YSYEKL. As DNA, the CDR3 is TGCGCCAGCAGCCCGCGGGACGGAACCTACGAGCAGTACTTC. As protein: CASSPRDGTYEQYF.

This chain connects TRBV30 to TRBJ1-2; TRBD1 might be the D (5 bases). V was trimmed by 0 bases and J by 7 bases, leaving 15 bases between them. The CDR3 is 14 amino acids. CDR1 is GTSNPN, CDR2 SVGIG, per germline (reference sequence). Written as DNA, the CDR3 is TGTGCCTGGAGTGTACGAGGGGCCTATGCTGGCTACACCTTC. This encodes CAWSVRGAYAGYTF.

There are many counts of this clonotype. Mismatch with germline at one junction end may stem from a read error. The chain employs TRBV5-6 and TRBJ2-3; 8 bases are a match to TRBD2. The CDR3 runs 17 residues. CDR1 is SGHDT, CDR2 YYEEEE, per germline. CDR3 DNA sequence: TGTGCCAGCACCTTGAAAAGGGGCGGGGGGCCCACAGATACGCAGTATTTT. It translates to CASTLKRGGGPTDTQYF.